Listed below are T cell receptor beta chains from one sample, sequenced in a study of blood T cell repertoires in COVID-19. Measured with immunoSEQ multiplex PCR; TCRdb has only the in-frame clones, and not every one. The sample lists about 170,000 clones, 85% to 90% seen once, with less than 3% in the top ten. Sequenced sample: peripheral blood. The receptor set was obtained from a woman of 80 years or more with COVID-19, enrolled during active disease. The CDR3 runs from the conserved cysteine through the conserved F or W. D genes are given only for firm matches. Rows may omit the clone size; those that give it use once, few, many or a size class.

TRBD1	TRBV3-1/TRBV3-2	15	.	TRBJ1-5	CASSQGQGAGQPQHF	TGTGCCAGCAGCCAAGGACAGGGGGCAGGTCAGCCCCAGCATTTT
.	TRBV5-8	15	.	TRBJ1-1	CASSLEGRGNTEAFF	TGTGCCAGCAGCTTGGAGGGGAGGGGGAACACTGAAGCTTTCTTT
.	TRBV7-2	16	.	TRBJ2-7	CASSSTLGAPVGEQYF	TGTGCCAGCAGCTCCACTCTCGGAGCCCCAGTAGGCGAGCAGTACTTC
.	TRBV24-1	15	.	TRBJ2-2	CATSDHRVLSGELFF	TGTGCCACCAGTGACCACAGGGTGTTGTCCGGGGAGCTGTTTTTT
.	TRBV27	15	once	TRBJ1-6	CASSRVEQGYSPLHF	TGTGCCAGCAGTCGGGTGGAACAGGGATATTCACCCCTCCACTTT
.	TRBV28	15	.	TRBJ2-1	CASSTPSTGNNEQFF	TGTGCCAGCAGTACTCCCTCCACTGGTAACAATGAGCAGTTCTTC
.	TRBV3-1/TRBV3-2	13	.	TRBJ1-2	CASSETAIYGYTF	TGTGCCAGCAGCGAGACAGCGATCTATGGCTACACCTTC
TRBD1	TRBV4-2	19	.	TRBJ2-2	CASSQAPSSDRGRPGELFF	TGTGCCAGCAGCCAAGCTCCCTCTTCGGACAGGGGGCGCCCCGGGGAGCTGTTTTTT
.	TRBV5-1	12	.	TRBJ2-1	CASAAGRVEQFF	TGCGCCAGCGCGGCGGGACGCGTTGAGCAGTTCTTC
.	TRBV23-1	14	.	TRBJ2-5	CASSQPPMRETQYF	TGCGCCAGCAGTCAACCACCAATGCGGGAGACCCAGTACTTC
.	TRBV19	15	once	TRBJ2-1	CASSISLVAYNEQFF	TGTGCCAGTAGTATCAGTCTAGTCGCCTACAATGAGCAGTTCTTC
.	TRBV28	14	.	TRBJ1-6	CASSLATENSPLHF	TGTGCCAGCAGTTTGGCTACAGAAAATTCACCCCTCCACTTT
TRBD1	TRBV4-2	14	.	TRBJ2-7	CASSPGQGSYEQYF	TGTGCCAGCAGCCCGGGACAGGGATCCTACGAGCAGTACTTC
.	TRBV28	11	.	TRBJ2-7	CASSLGGEQYF	TGTGCCAGCAGTTTAGGCGGCGAGCAGTACTTC
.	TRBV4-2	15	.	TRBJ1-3	CASSPSEGAGNTIYF	TGTGCCAGCAGCCCTTCCGAGGGCGCTGGAAACACCATATATTTT
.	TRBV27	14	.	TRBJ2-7	CASKEGPPSYEQYF	TGTGCCAGCAAGGAGGGGCCCCCTTCCTACGAGCAGTACTTC
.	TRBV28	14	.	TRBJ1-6	CASSLGLENSPLHF	TGTGCCAGCAGTTTAGGGCTTGAGAATTCACCCCTCCACTTT
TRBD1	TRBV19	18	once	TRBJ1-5	CASTPTGTGGFSNQPQHF	TGTGCCAGTACCCCAACGGGGACAGGAGGATTTAGCAATCAGCCCCAGCATTTT
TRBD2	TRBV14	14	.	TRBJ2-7	CASSQVAGHTRQYF	TGTGCCAGCAGCCAAGTAGCGGGACATACGAGGCAGTACTTC
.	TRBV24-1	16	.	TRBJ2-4	CATSDGALSPKNIQYF	TGTGCCACCAGTGATGGGGCCTTGTCACCAAAAAACATTCAGTACTTC
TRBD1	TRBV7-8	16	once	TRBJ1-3	CASSPRTGRITDTIYF	TGTGCCAGCAGCCCCCGGACAGGGCGGATCACAGACACCATATATTTT
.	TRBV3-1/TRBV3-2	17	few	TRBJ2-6	CASSHGGGETGANVLTF	TGTGCCAGCAGCCACGGGGGAGGAGAGACTGGGGCCAACGTCCTGACTTTC
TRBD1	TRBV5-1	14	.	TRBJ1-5	CASSQGQGREPQHF	TGCGCCAGCAGCCAGGGACAGGGAAGGGAGCCCCAGCATTTT
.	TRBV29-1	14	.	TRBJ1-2	CSVEIFRGSDGYTF	TGCAGCGTTGAGATCTTCAGGGGTTCTGACGGCTACACCTTC
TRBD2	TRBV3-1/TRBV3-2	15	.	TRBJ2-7	CASSQTGLVVYEQYF	TGTGCCAGCAGCCAGACGGGACTAGTAGTCTACGAGCAGTACTTC
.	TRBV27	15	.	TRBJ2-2	CASSLSASGTGELFF	TGTGCCAGCAGTTTATCCGCGAGCGGTACCGGGGAGCTGTTTTTT
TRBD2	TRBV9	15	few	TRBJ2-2	CASSGTSGNTGELFF	TGTGCCAGCAGCGGGACTAGCGGTAACACCGGGGAGCTGTTTTTT
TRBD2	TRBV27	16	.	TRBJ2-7	CASSLFRAGGPREQYF	TGTGCCAGCAGTTTATTCAGAGCGGGAGGGCCCAGAGAGCAGTACTTC
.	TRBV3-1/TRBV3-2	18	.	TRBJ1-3	CASSQAVGGPSSGNTIYF	TGTGCCAGCAGCCAAGCCGTAGGAGGACCGAGCTCTGGAAACACCATATATTTT
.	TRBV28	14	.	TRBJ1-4	CASRRGGTNEKLFF	TGTGCCAGCAGGAGAGGCGGTACTAATGAAAAACTGTTTTTT
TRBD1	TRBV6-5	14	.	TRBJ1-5	CASSPGTENQPQHF	TGTGCCAGCAGCCCCGGGACAGAGAATCAGCCCCAGCATTTT
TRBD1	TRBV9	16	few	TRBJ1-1	CASSVDPRGGNTEAFF	TGTGCCAGCAGCGTAGACCCAAGAGGGGGCAACACTGAAGCTTTCTTT
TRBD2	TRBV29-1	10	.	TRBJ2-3	CSVQGLALYF	TGCAGCGTCCAAGGACTAGCATTGTATTTT
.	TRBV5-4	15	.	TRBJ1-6	CASSPEAGWNSPLHF	TGTGCCAGCAGCCCGGAGGCAGGTTGGAATTCACCCCTCCACTTT
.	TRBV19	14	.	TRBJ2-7	CASRVNSGHYEQYF	TGTGCCAGTAGGGTCAATAGCGGACACTACGAGCAGTACTTC
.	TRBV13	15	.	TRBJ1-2	CASSLRGVQNYGYTF	TGTGCCAGCAGCTTACGGGGGGTCCAAAACTATGGCTACACCTTC
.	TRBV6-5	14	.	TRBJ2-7	CASTPPATIDEQYF	TGTGCCAGCACCCCCCCGGCGACTATCGACGAGCAGTACTTC
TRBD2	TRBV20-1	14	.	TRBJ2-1	CSASNLAEKNEQFF	TGCAGTGCTAGTAACCTAGCGGAGAAGAATGAGCAGTTCTTC
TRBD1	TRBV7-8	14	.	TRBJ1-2	CASSLSGGNYGYTF	TGTGCCAGCAGCTTGTCAGGGGGGAACTATGGCTACACCTTC